The 32 T cell receptor beta chains given below trace back to one sample, sequenced in a study of OX40 agonist ivuxolimab in advanced cancers. The protocol was immunoSEQ multiplex PCR, while the TCRdb copy is restricted to in-frame clones and leaves out a portion. The table lists tens of thousands of clones, roughly nine tenths of them singletons. Sequencing was performed on CD4+ or CD8+ T cells sorted from blood, taken in a trial of the OX40 agonist ivuxolimab. The receptors come from an adult with an advanced solid tumor such as melanoma, head and neck, liver or kidney cancer.

Note on this clone: Germline is not matched at one junction end, which may reflect a read error. This rearrangement joins TRBV11-2 to TRBJ2-7, with TRBD1 matching 8 bases. CDR1 SGHAT and CDR2 FQNNGV come from the germline V gene. This CDR3 has 15 residues. In nucleotides, the CDR3 is TGTGCCAGCAGCCTCAATCCGGCAGGGGGCTACGGGCAGTACTTC. Protein: CASSLNPAGGYGQYF. The full variable domain, rest sourced from reference TRBV11-2 and TRBJ2-7, is EAGVAQSPRYKIIEKRQSVAFWCNPISGHATLYWYQQILGQGPKLLIQFQNNGVVDDSQLPKDRFSAERLKGVDSTLKIQPAKLEDSAVYLCASSLNPAGGYGQYFGPGTRLTVT.

The rearrangement links TRBV10-2 to TRBJ1-3; no reliable D call. The CDR3 is 14 amino acids. The germline CDR1 and CDR2 sequences are WSHSY and SAAADI. Trimming left V 4 bases short and J 0 bases short, with 7 bases between. The CDR3 DNA is TGCGCCAGCAGTGTAGGGTCCTCTGGAAACACCATATATTTT. This translates into CASSVGSSGNTIYF.

The chain carries TRBV9 and TRBJ1-4, with no clear D. CDR3 size: 15 residues. V lost 0 bases and J 7 bases, leaving 13 bases between the germline ends. Germline values: CDR1 SGDLS, CDR2 YYNGEE. Here the CDR3 DNA reads TGTGCCAGCAGCGTAGGGGTAACGAGAAGTGAAAAACTGTTTTTT. This codes for CASSVGVTRSEKLFF.

The chain links TRBV27 to TRBJ2-1; tentative D call: TRBD1 (6 bases). V lost 3 bases to trimming and J lost 8 bases, with 8 bases between them. The CDR3 has 12 residues. Germline V CDR1 and CDR2: MNHEY, SMNVEV (reference sequence). CDR3 in DNA: TGTGCCAGCAGTTTTAGGGGGTATGAGCAGTTCTTC. It encodes CASSFRGYEQFF.

The table lists this clone with a few counts. V gene TRBV28 combines with J gene TRBJ1-2; 7 nucleotides align to TRBD1. Germline assignment: CDR1 MDHEN and CDR2 SYDVKM. CDR3 length: 18 residues. Unmatched junction bases numbered 18, after V lost 6 bases and J lost 2 bases. The CDR3 DNA reads TGTGCCAGCAGGCTTCTTCGCCTCACCGGGACAGAGAACTATGGCTACACCTTC. Its protein is CASRLLRLTGTENYGYTF.

V gene TRBV19 combines with J gene TRBJ1-4; D is undetermined. V lost 2 bases to trimming and J lost 6 bases, with 10 bases between them. Germline CDR1 reads LNHDA; CDR2 reads SQIVND (reference sequence). The CDR3 is 14 residues long. CDR3 loop: CASSIPGLDEKLFF. CDR3 nucleotides: TGTGCCAGTAGTATACCTGGGTTGGATGAAAAACTGTTTTTT.

This rearrangement joins TRBV6-6 to TRBJ1-1; 8 nucleotides align to TRBD1. CDR1 and CDR2 (germline): MNHNY, SVGAGI (reference sequence). This CDR3 has 14 residues. J lost 5 bases, V lost 5 bases, and 7 bases had no gene match. In DNA, the CDR3 is TGTGCCAGCAGTACCGGGACAGGTCAGACTGAAGCTTTCTTT. This encodes CASSTGTGQTEAFF.

The CDR3 sequence: CASSFSLPGTGQETQYF. CDR3 in DNA: TGTGCCAGCAGCTTTTCGCTCCCGGGGACAGGGCAAGAGACCCAGTACTTC. This rearrangement joins TRBV11-2 to TRBJ2-5, with 9 bases aligning to TRBD1. This CDR3 is built from 17 residues. CDR1 and CDR2 from the germline V gene are SGHAT and FQNNGV. V shed 3 bases, J shed 2 bases, and the junction held 10 bases outside the gene matches.

This clone occurred once. The chain links TRBV19 to TRBJ1-3; the D gene is possibly TRBD1 (6 bases). V lost 5 bases, J lost 4 bases, and 12 bases lay in between. Germline CDR1 LNHDA, CDR2 SQIVND (reference sequence). The CDR3 has 14 residues. The CDR3 protein is CASSADSRGNTIYF. The CDR3 bases are TGTGCCAGTAGTGCGGACAGCCGGGGAAACACCATATATTTT. The whole variable domain, remainder taken from reference TRBV19 and TRBJ1-3, is DGGITQSPKYLFRKEGQNVTLSCEQNLNHDAMYWYRQDPGQGLRLIYYSQIVNDFQKGDIAEGYSVSREKKESFPLTVTSAQKNPTAFYLCASSADSRGNTIYFGEGSWLTVV.

The chain couples TRBV7-8 to TRBJ2-7, with a weak D call TRBD1 (6 bases). The CDR3 sequence is 14 residues long. Trimming stripped 5 bases from V and 2 bases from J, with 13 bases between. Germline V gene lookup returns CDR1 SGHVS and CDR2 FQNEAQ. The CDR3 region is CASSPGQIAYEQYF. CDR3 bases: TGTGCCAGCAGCCCAGGACAGATTGCCTACGAGCAGTACTTC.

This clone was counted between two and nine times. CDR3 residues: CASSSAGPGEDTQYF. In DNA, the CDR3 is TGTGCCAGCAGCTCCGCGGGTCCGGGCGAGGATACGCAGTATTTT. The chain couples TRBV5-4 to TRBJ2-3, with D possibly being TRBD2 (5 bases). V was clipped by 3 bases and J by 6 bases, with 17 bases between them. CDR3 length: 15 residues. Germline V CDR1 and CDR2: SGHNT, YYREEE (reference sequence).

V gene TRBV5-5 combines with J gene TRBJ1-3, with D unresolved. CDR1 and CDR2 from the germline V gene are SGHKS and YYEKEE (reference sequence). V lost 6 bases, J lost 2 bases, and 12 bases lay in between. This CDR3 region has 14 residues. As DNA, the CDR3 is TGTGCCAGCACGTGGGAAGGTGCTGGAAACACCATATATTTT. Protein product: CASTWEGAGNTIYF.

The J gene is TRBJ1-3, the V gene TRBV30; D is undetermined. This CDR3 comprises 14 residues. From germline, CDR1 is GTSNPN and CDR2 SVGIG (reference sequence). The V end was cut by 0 bases, the J end by 0 bases, with 6 bases between. Here the CDR3 reads CAWSVKGSGNTIYF. CDR3 sequence (DNA): TGTGCCTGGAGTGTAAAAGGCTCTGGAAACACCATATATTTT.

The rearrangement uses TRBV28 and TRBJ1-2; a weak D match, TRBD1 (5 bases). Per germline, CDR1 MDHEN and CDR2 SYDVKM. Between the trimmed V and J ends, which lost 4 bases and 7 bases, there was a span of 10 bases. The CDR3 runs 12 residues. Here the CDR3 DNA reads TGTGCCAGCAGTTCCGGGGCCCCTGGCTACACCTTC. This translates into CASSSGAPGYTF.

The chain couples TRBV27 to TRBJ2-5; D gene ambiguous. Looked up from germline, CDR1 is MNHEY and CDR2 is SMNVEV (reference sequence). V gave up 5 bases and J gave up 5 bases, with 15 bases separating them. CDR3 length equals 14 residues. The CDR3 DNA reads TGTGCCAGCAGTGCGACCCGAATGTCCGAGACCCAGTACTTC. It specifies CASSATRMSETQYF.

This chain uses TRBV4-3 with TRBJ1-2; TRBD1 might be the D (5 bases). Germline V gene lookup returns CDR1 LGHNA and CDR2 YSLEER. CDR3 length: 13 amino acids. V lost 0 bases and J 8 bases, leaving 10 bases between the germline ends. CDR3 loop: CASSQDRVRGYTF. DNA for the CDR3: TGCGCCAGCAGCCAAGACAGGGTGAGAGGCTACACCTTC.

CDR3 nucleotide sequence: TGTGCCAGCAGCCGGGGACAGGGCGACCATTCACCCCTCCACTTT. Protein product: CASSRGQGDHSPLHF. The V call is TRBV5-5, the J call TRBJ1-6; 9 nucleotides agree with TRBD1. J was trimmed by 8 bases and V by 4 bases; bases with no gene match: 7. The CDR3 consists of 15 residues. Germline assignment: CDR1 SGHKS and CDR2 YYEKEE (reference sequence).

The CDR3 DNA follows: TGTGCCAGTAGTAGAAACCCCGACCTCTCTGGAAACACCATATATTTT. Its translation is CASSRNPDLSGNTIYF. The chain couples TRBV19 to TRBJ1-3, with D uncertain. Trimming shortened V by 4 bases and J by 0 bases, and 13 bases separated the two germline ends. The CDR3 is 16 residues long. Germline loops: CDR1 LNHDA, CDR2 SQIVND (reference sequence).

This CDR3 is CASSFRTAKNIQYF. CDR3 sequence (DNA): TGTGCCAGCAGCTTTAGGACAGCCAAAAACATTCAGTACTTC. The genes are TRBV5-8 and TRBJ2-4; D gene ambiguous. CDR1 and CDR2 (germline): SGHTS, YDEGEE. This CDR3 contains 14 residues. V was trimmed by 2 bases and J by 0 bases, leaving 6 bases between them.

The V gene is TRBV7-2, the J gene TRBJ1-1; 9 positions match TRBD1. Losses at the gene ends were 5 bases for V and 5 bases for J; bases not matched to a gene: 6. The CDR3 is made up of 14 amino acids. The V gene's germline CDR1 is SGHTA and CDR2 FQGNSA. CDR3 nucleotide sequence: TGTGCCAGCAGCCTAGACAGGGGGGGGACTGAAGCTTTCTTT. Amino acid sequence: CASSLDRGGTEAFF.

The gene calls are TRBV11-3 and TRBJ2-1, with 8 bases aligning to TRBD2. Germline V gene data show CDR1 as SGHNT and CDR2 as YENEEA. J gave up 8 bases and V 11 bases, and 8 bases lay outside the gene matches. The CDR3 loop spans 12 amino acids. The CDR3 bases are TGTGCCCTATATCGGGGGGGCGATGAGCAGTTCTTC. Translation gives CALYRGGDEQFF.

The gene calls are TRBV5-1 and TRBJ1-2; 8 positions match TRBD1. This CDR3 spans 16 amino acids. Germline CDR1 reads SGHRS; CDR2 reads YFSETQ. V shed 4 bases and J 7 bases; nucleotides not matched to a gene: 15. The CDR3 sequence is CASSGKGDRLSGGYTF. The CDR3 bases are TGCGCCAGCAGCGGAAAAGGGGACAGGTTAAGCGGTGGCTACACCTTC.

The chain uses TRBV30 and TRBJ2-3, with 9 bases aligning to TRBD1. CDR3 size: 15 residues. V lost 8 bases to trimming and J lost 1 base; unmatched junction nucleotides: 10. Germline-derived CDR1 and CDR2 are GTSNPN and SVGIG (reference sequence). CDR3 nucleotide sequence: TGTGCCAGGACCGGGACAGGGTTTCGCACAGATACGCAGTATTTT. Its protein is CARTGTGFRTDTQYF. Combining the CDR3 with reference TRBV30 and TRBJ2-3 gives the whole variable domain SQTIHQWPATLVQPVGSPLSLECTVEGTSNPNLYWYRQAAGRGLQLLFYSVGIGQISSEVPQNLSASRPQDRQFILSSKKLLLSDSGFYLCARTGTGFRTDTQYFGPGTRLTVL.

The chain carries TRBV7-2 and TRBJ1-5; D perhaps matches TRBD1 (5 bases). Trimming shortened V by 0 bases and J by 3 bases, and 9 bases separated the two germline ends. CDR3 length: 15 residues. CDR1 SGHTA and CDR2 FQGNSA come from the germline V gene. The CDR3 nucleotides are TGTGCCAGCAGCTTAGCGGGGGGACTCAATCAGCCCCAGCATTTT. It codes for CASSLAGGLNQPQHF.

This chain connects TRBV5-1 to TRBJ1-1; D is unresolved. The CDR3 loop spans 15 amino acids. Germline CDR1 is SGHRS and CDR2 is YFSETQ. Deletions cut 4 bases from V and 1 base from J, with 14 bases between. The CDR3, as DNA: TGCGCCAGCAGCGTAGGTCTGGGAACGAACACTGAAGCTTTCTTT. Encoded protein: CASSVGLGTNTEAFF.

This chain joins TRBV5-1 and TRBJ1-2; no definite D call. The germline V and J ends were trimmed by 2 bases and 3 bases, with 20 bases remaining between them. This CDR3 spans 17 amino acids. CDR1 and CDR2 from the germline V gene are SGHRS and YFSETQ. The CDR3 region is CASSFFTMTAGDYGYTF. In DNA, the CDR3 is TGCGCCAGCAGCTTTTTTACTATGACCGCTGGGGACTATGGCTACACCTTC.

The chain employs TRBV18 and TRBJ2-7; 9 nucleotides line up with TRBD2. The CDR3 sequence is 14 residues long. J gave up 5 bases and V 5 bases, and 7 bases lay outside the gene matches. Germline loops: CDR1 KGHSH, CDR2 LQKENI. CDR3 amino acids: CASSRRGGNDEQYF. The CDR3, as DNA: TGTGCCAGCTCAAGGCGGGGGGGAAATGACGAGCAGTACTTC.

In DNA form, the CDR3 reads TGTGCCAGCAGCCAATCCCCGGGACAGGGCTACGAGCAGTACTTC. This codes for CASSQSPGQGYEQYF. The rearrangement joins TRBV2 to TRBJ2-7, with 9 bases fitting TRBD1. The germline CDR1 and CDR2 sequences are SNHLY and FYNNEI. The CDR3 sequence is 15 residues long. V dropped 6 bases and J dropped 3; count of bases not matched to a gene: 9. Together with reference TRBV2 and TRBJ2-7, the CDR3 gives the full variable domain: EPEVTQTPSHQVTQMGQEVILRCVPISNHLYFYWYRQILGQKVEFLVSFYNNEISEKSEIFDDQFSVERPDGSNFTLKIRSTKLEDSAMYFCASSQSPGQGYEQYFGPGTRLTVT.

This clone was detected once. The rearrangement links TRBV7-8 to TRBJ1-1; D remains ambiguous. Looked up from germline, CDR1 is SGHVS and CDR2 is FQNEAQ. The CDR3 contains 14 residues. With 3 bases removed from V and 1 base from J, the gap between germline ends came to 9 bases. The CDR3 here is CASSLNERNTEAFF. The CDR3 DNA reads as TGTGCCAGCAGCTTGAACGAGAGGAACACTGAAGCTTTCTTT.

This clone came up once. The V and J genes are TRBV6-1 and TRBJ1-2; D is possibly TRBD1 (5 bases). The germline V gene has CDR1 MNHNS and CDR2 SASEGT. Trimming took off 0 bases at V and 2 bases at J, with 13 bases between the two ends. The CDR3 is 16 amino acids. The CDR3 protein is CASSEASLQGNYGYTF. The CDR3 DNA is TGTGCCAGCAGTGAAGCATCACTTCAGGGAAACTATGGCTACACCTTC.

DNA for the CDR3: TGTGCCAGCTCACTAGAAACCCCGGGACAGGGTAAAAAATCTAGTGGCTACACCTTC. It translates to CASSLETPGQGKKSSGYTF. The chain recombines TRBV18 with TRBJ1-2; 9 bases are a match to TRBD1. J lost 7 bases, V lost 4 bases, and 22 bases had no gene match. The CDR3 has 19 amino acids. Germline lookup yields CDR1 KGHSH and CDR2 LQKENI.

V is TRBV28 and J is TRBJ1-1, with no clear D. CDR3 length equals 16 residues. V was trimmed by 4 bases and J by 0 bases, leaving 15 bases between them. The germline CDR1 and CDR2 sequences are MDHEN and SYDVKM. The chain's CDR3 is CASSSSPFGLNTEAFF. In nucleotides, the CDR3 is TGTGCCAGCAGTTCCTCCCCGTTCGGGTTGAACACTGAAGCTTTCTTT.